This T cell receptor beta chain was sequenced in a study of beta chain features in type 1 diabetes (dated 2018 in TCRdb). Some background on the complete study: Patients and healthy donors did not differ in mean age, gender distribution, total cell number or subset yield. A total of some 100,000,000 sorted cells were examined across all samples, and a strong correlation was observed between cell number per subset and RNA yield. In the study, TCRB repertoires of sorted circulating CD4+ T cell subsets from recently diagnosed type 1 diabetes patients were compared with those of matched healthy donors. Regulatory and stem cell-like memory subsets were isolated from only 8 patients and about 8 healthy donors, whereas naive and central memory subsets came from all 28 donors. General findings and caveats noted by the study authors: In all four CD4+ subsets, TCRB CDR3 length was moderately but significantly shorter in type 1 diabetes patients. PCR might favor shorter templates, but patient and control samples were amplified and corrected together, so any skew would affect both groups equally. Patients with type 1 diabetes made fewer insertions and deleted more nucleotides at VDJ recombination sites, implying thymic rearrangement abnormalities. The naive, central memory and regulatory TCRB repertoires appeared to resemble one another more closely among patients than among healthy donors. HLA sub-analyses involved small numbers of individuals, so any influence of HLA type on TCRB rearrangement remained unresolved. Sequencing cDNA rather than genomic DNA could over-represent highly expressing activated cells, although activation and CD3 levels did not differ between groups.

This clone has a count of ten or more. This receptor's antigen is unknown. Base qualities are not recorded, but no much larger clone differs from it by a single base. All of the isolated RNA was reverse transcribed with the High Capacity cDNA Reverse Transcription Kit, so expressed TCRB transcripts were sequenced. Deep immunoSEQ sequencing was applied to naive, central memory and regulatory T cell samples, giving an average of roughly 3.5 million total reads per sample. After sorted cells were lysed in RLT buffer, RNA was extracted with DNase-treated RNeasy Micro or Mini kits, with the choice depending on cell number. To prevent cross-contamination, every cell subset was processed on its own, while patient and healthy donor samples were processed together. The immunoSEQ multiplex PCR was used to amplify TCRB sequences from cDNA, yielding 87-bp fragments that span the CDR3 region. The amplicons were sequenced using the Illumina HiSeq platform. From the authors' description of their analysis: PCR bias was computationally corrected using synthetic template baselines, reads within Hamming distance 2 were collapsed, and singletons that could not be merged were discarded. Reads were aligned against IMGT so that V, D and J genes, CDR3 length and insertions or deletions at six rearrangement sites could be assigned. Within each subset, clonotype counts were normalized to sorted cell number, after which true diversity and Gini coefficients were computed with the tcR R package. Repertoire sharing was quantified using the overlap coefficient calculated on TCRB nucleotide sequences. TCRdb took this table from immuneACCESS and kept in-frame rearrangements with V and J called. Such tables lack part of the clones; where checked against another copy, unresolved V genes explain under half of the gap, and the rest is unexplained. That table furnishes V, J and clone size, whereas the DNA furnished D and trimming. This sample gives 120,000 or so clones in total; roughly a sixth of them show up just once. The top ten constitute around 2.6% of the sample.

From cysteine to phenylalanine, the CDR3 is 14 amino acids long. Only the CDR3 part of the read is kept: 42 bases, read in frame from the first base. The germline V gene specifies SGHDT as CDR1 and YYEEEE as CDR2. Clipping removes 3 bases from V and 4 bases from J, with 5 as the unmatched junction base count. Each donor gave one peripheral blood draw, averaging about 100 mL, which was collected into heparinised tubes. A BD FACSAria II and a panel including CD45RO, CCR7, CD25, CD127, CD95 and CD27 were used to sort naive, central memory, regulatory and stem cell-like memory CD4+ T cells. Purity was above 98% for every sorted population. PBMCs were isolated right away by Lymphoprep density gradient centrifugation and were stained directly, without culture. So that batch effects would be minimized, each experiment stained and sorted samples in pairs, pairing one healthy donor with one patient.

The chain couples TRBV5-6 to TRBJ2-5, with 8 junctional bases fitting TRBD1. Sequencing used central memory CD4+ T cells from blood. The receptor was derived from a man between 18 and 29 years old with type 1 diabetes. The CDR3 region has the sequence CASSSGQGGETQYF. The nucleotide sequence reads as follows: TGTGCCAGCAGCTCCGGACAGGGAGGAGAGACCCAGTACTTC.